The sequence of this T cell receptor (beta chain) was determined in a study of shared clonotypes between healthy human individuals. Study overall: Each donor had three CD4 naive, three CD4 memory, two CD8 naive and one CD8 memory plate. Study-wide results and caveats: Incompleteness in sorted-subset sequencing, despite large depth, was shown by rarefaction. Generation probabilities of non-shared clonotypes were lower (relative to those shared by all four donors).

Trimming removed 3 bases at V and 3 bases at J, with 5 bases between. Germline V gene data show CDR1 as DFQATT and CDR2 as SNEGSKA (reference sequence). CDR3 length: 11 residues. This clone was found a few times. Its antigen is currently unknown. TCRdb keeps only in-frame clones here, not all; method: immunoSEQ multiplex PCR. The profile shows over 1.5 million clones, about 98% of them singletons. This sequence originates from a man aged 25 to 45 in good health. The J gene is TRBJ1-1, the V gene TRBV20-1; D gene uncertain. Source material: naive CD4+ T cells sorted from blood. Stated subset: CD45RA+ positively selected. The DNA of the CDR3 is TGCAGTGCTAGGGGATACACTGAAGCTTTCTTT. It specifies CSARGYTEAFF.